This T cell receptor beta chain is drawn from a study of CD8 T cells in Susac syndrome (dated by TCRdb to about 2019). Context from the whole study: Repertoire sequencing was used to test whether CD8+ T cell activation and differentiation in Susac syndrome was antigen driven. The study compared CD8+ T cell repertoire clonality among approximately twelve healthy donors, about 14 Susac syndrome patients and 15 multiple sclerosis patients. Here is what the overall study found, with its caveats: The study acknowledged that relatively few individuals were included in the TCR sequencing and HLA analysis.

Peripheral blood CD8+ and CD4+ T cells from healthy donors, Susac syndrome patients and multiple sclerosis patients were profiled by high-throughput TCR beta sequencing. The multiple sclerosis controls were treatment-naive patients whose relapsing-remitting disease, either stable or active, fulfilled the revised McDonald criteria. Bulk CD8+ and CD4+ T cells were purified by magnetic negative isolation, whereas CD8+ TEMRA cells were enriched by FACS. Blood was drawn into EDTA tubes, processed within 24 hours, and PBMCs were isolated by density gradient centrifugation. PBMCs destined for TCR sequencing were cryopreserved in liquid nitrogen and later thawed in a 37 °C water bath. Purity of sorted or isolated CD4+, CD8+ and CD8+ TEMRA cells was at least 90%. RNA was extracted with the RNeasy kit and roughly 0.5 to 1 ug was reverse transcribed using random hexamers. TCR beta CDR3 regions were amplified with the immunoSEQ multiplex PCR assay covering 54 Vbeta and 13 Jbeta segments. PCR amplification bias was corrected by using a synthetic template baseline for primer optimization and computational correction. Processing in the source paper ran as follows. Reads were annotated to V, D and J genes per IMGT and analyzed with immunoSEQ Analyzer, keeping only productive sequences. Clonality was computed as one minus Shannon entropy normalized by log2 of the number of productive unique sequences. Public and private clones were assessed among the 100 most prevalent clones of each patient and control. Clones were defined as Susac-specific when absent from the healthy and MS cohorts, from 1052 published viral clones and from other ImmuneACCESS disease sequences. The public reads were reanalyzed by TCRdb: fastp trimming at Q25, MiXCR alignment, in-frame beta chains only. Rows matching on CDR3 protein sequence are summarized as one entry with the most common DNA and genes. The V and J calls and clone size come from TCRdb's table, not from the authors' own analysis. The sample data list some 65,000 distinct CDR3 sequences, and around 96% of these were observed just once. The ten largest account for 0.55% to 0.7% of the sample.

The germline V gene (reference sequence) gives CDR1 as LGHDT and CDR2 as YNNKEL. The CDR3 contains 14 residues, cysteine and phenylalanine counted. CDR3 DNA only is kept here, 42 bases in frame from base 1. Unmatched junction bases come to 3, with V trimmed by 4 bases and J by 3 bases. A remark on this clonotype: Its antigen specificity is not known. The record has no base qualities; no much larger clone is one base away.

Rearrangement joined TRBV3-1 to TRBJ2-5, with TRBD1 identical over 9 junction bases. Sequencing was performed on CD8+ T cells from PBMCs. The clonotype originates from a human donor with multiple sclerosis. At the DNA level, the sequence is TGTGCCAGCAGCCCCCGGGACAGGGAAGAGACCCAGTACTTC. Its product reads: CASSPRDREETQYF.